This T cell receptor beta chain was profiled in a study of prognosis after radiotherapy for stage I lung cancer. This clonotype was recorded at least ten times. Genomic DNA served as the source from which two-round multiplex PCR generated TCR beta CDR3 amplicons. Primers specific to each TRBV and TRBJ gene drove first-round PCR. Each CDR3 protein is one row after TCRdb ran MiXCR on the multiplex PCR reads. Of some 14,000 distinct CDR3 sequences in the sample, around half are singletons; the top ten hold about 38%. The CDR3 loop spans 15 amino acids. Losses at the gene ends were 1 base for V and 6 bases for J; bases not matched to a gene: 5.

The sample consisted of PBMCs, taken before or after stereotactic body radiation therapy (not recorded which). The chain carries TRBV12-3 or TRBV12-4 and TRBJ2-3; 9 positions match TRBD1. This clonotype was sampled from a donor older than 45 with non-small cell lung cancer. Written as DNA, the CDR3 is TGTGCCAGCAGTTTAGAAACAGGGGGCTATGATACGCAGTATTTT. Amino acids: CASSLETGGYDTQYF.